This TCR beta chain derives from a study of OX40 agonist ivuxolimab in advanced cancers. Generated by immunoSEQ multiplex PCR, the TCRdb table keeps only in-frame clones and is missing some. This sample has some 81,000 clones; about 82% occur once, and the top ten carry approximately 0.65%. CDR3 length: 14 amino acids. CDR1 and CDR2 from the germline V gene are ENHRY and SYGVKD. Trimming left V 2 bases short and J 4 bases short, with 11 bases between. In the case of this clone: The antigen remains undetermined.

Study findings and constraints: Among expanded peripheral T cells, antigen specificity went undetermined. Dosing at 0.1 to 3.0 mg/kg was accompanied by clonal expansion of CD4+ and CD8+ blood T cells by week 6.

The chain uses TRBV10-3 and TRBJ1-2; D remains ambiguous. This clonotype was obtained from an adult with an advanced solid tumor such as melanoma, head and neck, liver or kidney cancer. This specimen consisted of CD4+ or CD8+ T cells sorted from blood, obtained in a trial of the OX40 agonist ivuxolimab. The CDR3 DNA reads as TGTGCCATCAGTGAGGGGTCGGCAGCCTATGGCTACACCTTC. Translated, it gives CAISEGSAAYGYTF.